Following are 8 T cell receptor beta chains from one sample sequenced in a study of blood T cells in healthy people across ages. Next came a second PCR, run for roughly 6 to 11 cycles, which used a sample-barcoded 5' primer along with a J-beta primer mix. TCRdb recomputed calls from the 5' RACE reads with MiXCR, one row per CDR3 protein. The table has 380,000 or so distinct CDR3 sequences, approximately 47% seen once. Material: blood. These receptors all stem from a man in his sixties in good health.

V is TRBV18 and J is TRBJ2-1; 10 positions agree with TRBD1. Germline V lookup: CDR1 KGHSH, CDR2 LQKENI. The CDR3 spans 16 residues. The J segment lost 9 bases and the V segment lost 6 bases, leaving 14 bases of the junction unmatched. The CDR3 DNA reads TGTGCCAGCTCCCGCACCGGGACAGGGGTTCCCAGTGAGCAGTTCTTC. Amino acid sequence: CASSRTGTGVPSEQFF.

This clonotype has at least ten counts. This clone may be a read error of a much larger clone one base away. The chain employs TRBV28 and TRBJ2-3, with D unclear. From germline, CDR1 is MDHEN and CDR2 SYDVKM. With 5 bases removed from V and 1 base from J, the gap between germline ends came to 10 bases. This CDR3 contains 14 residues. The CDR3 region has the DNA TGTGCCAGCAGTGCCCTGGGCCGCACAGATACGCAGTATTTT. Translated, it gives CASSALGRTDTQYF.

This clonotype has just a few counts. The chain employs TRBV28 and TRBJ2-7; the match to TRBD2 covers 8 bases. The CDR3 runs 14 residues. Germline V gene lookup returns CDR1 MDHEN and CDR2 SYDVKM. V shed 8 bases and J 0 bases; nucleotides not matched to a gene: 6. DNA for the CDR3: TGTGCCAGCCTTCGGGGGGGCTACTCCTACGAGCAGTACTTC. It specifies CASLRGGYSYEQYF.

The rearrangement links TRBV10-1 to TRBJ2-3; TRBD2 matches at 7 bases. The J segment lost 7 bases and the V segment lost 4 bases, leaving 5 bases of the junction unmatched. Per germline, CDR1 WNHNN and CDR2 SYGVQD (reference sequence). This CDR3 region has 13 residues. The CDR3 region is CASSAGGINTQYF. Here the CDR3 DNA reads TGCGCCAGCAGTGCCGGGGGGATCAATACGCAGTATTTT.

This chain joins TRBV12-3 or TRBV12-4 and TRBJ2-5, with D possibly TRBD2 on 7 matching bases. Trimming removed 1 base from V and 5 bases from J, with 11 bases in between. CDR3 length: 14 residues. CDR3 region: CASSLEPGGETQYF. CDR3 bases: TGTGCCAGCAGTTTAGAGCCGGGGGGCGAGACCCAGTACTTC.

This rearrangement joins TRBV9 to TRBJ2-7; D may match TRBD1 or TRBD2 (5 bases each). V lost 3 bases, J lost 7 bases, and 20 bases lay in between. Germline CDR1 is SGDLS and CDR2 is YYNGEE. The length of the CDR3 is 15 residues. The CDR3 spells CASSAGTLGNSEQYF. The CDR3 DNA follows: TGTGCCAGCAGCGCCGGGACCCTGGGGAACAGTGAGCAGTACTTC.

V and J are TRBV6-2 or TRBV6-3 and TRBJ2-3; no clear D. V lost 7 bases and J lost 8, with 10 bases in between. The CDR3 has 11 residues. CDR1 is MNHEY and CDR2 is SVGEGT in the germline V gene. The CDR3 bases are TGTGCCAGCAAGACCGCCGGTACGCAGTATTTT. Its protein is CASKTAGTQYF.

Only a few counts were recorded for this clonotype. The genes are TRBV3-1 and TRBJ1-2; D gene uncertain. Germline CDR1 reads LGHDT; CDR2 reads YNNKEL (reference sequence). V gave up 6 bases and J gave up 8 bases, with 22 bases separating them. CDR3 length: 15 residues. The CDR3 coding sequence is TGTGCCAGCAGTAAGGGCCGTCAGAGACTGGGGGGCTACACCTTC. Translation gives CASSKGRQRLGGYTF.